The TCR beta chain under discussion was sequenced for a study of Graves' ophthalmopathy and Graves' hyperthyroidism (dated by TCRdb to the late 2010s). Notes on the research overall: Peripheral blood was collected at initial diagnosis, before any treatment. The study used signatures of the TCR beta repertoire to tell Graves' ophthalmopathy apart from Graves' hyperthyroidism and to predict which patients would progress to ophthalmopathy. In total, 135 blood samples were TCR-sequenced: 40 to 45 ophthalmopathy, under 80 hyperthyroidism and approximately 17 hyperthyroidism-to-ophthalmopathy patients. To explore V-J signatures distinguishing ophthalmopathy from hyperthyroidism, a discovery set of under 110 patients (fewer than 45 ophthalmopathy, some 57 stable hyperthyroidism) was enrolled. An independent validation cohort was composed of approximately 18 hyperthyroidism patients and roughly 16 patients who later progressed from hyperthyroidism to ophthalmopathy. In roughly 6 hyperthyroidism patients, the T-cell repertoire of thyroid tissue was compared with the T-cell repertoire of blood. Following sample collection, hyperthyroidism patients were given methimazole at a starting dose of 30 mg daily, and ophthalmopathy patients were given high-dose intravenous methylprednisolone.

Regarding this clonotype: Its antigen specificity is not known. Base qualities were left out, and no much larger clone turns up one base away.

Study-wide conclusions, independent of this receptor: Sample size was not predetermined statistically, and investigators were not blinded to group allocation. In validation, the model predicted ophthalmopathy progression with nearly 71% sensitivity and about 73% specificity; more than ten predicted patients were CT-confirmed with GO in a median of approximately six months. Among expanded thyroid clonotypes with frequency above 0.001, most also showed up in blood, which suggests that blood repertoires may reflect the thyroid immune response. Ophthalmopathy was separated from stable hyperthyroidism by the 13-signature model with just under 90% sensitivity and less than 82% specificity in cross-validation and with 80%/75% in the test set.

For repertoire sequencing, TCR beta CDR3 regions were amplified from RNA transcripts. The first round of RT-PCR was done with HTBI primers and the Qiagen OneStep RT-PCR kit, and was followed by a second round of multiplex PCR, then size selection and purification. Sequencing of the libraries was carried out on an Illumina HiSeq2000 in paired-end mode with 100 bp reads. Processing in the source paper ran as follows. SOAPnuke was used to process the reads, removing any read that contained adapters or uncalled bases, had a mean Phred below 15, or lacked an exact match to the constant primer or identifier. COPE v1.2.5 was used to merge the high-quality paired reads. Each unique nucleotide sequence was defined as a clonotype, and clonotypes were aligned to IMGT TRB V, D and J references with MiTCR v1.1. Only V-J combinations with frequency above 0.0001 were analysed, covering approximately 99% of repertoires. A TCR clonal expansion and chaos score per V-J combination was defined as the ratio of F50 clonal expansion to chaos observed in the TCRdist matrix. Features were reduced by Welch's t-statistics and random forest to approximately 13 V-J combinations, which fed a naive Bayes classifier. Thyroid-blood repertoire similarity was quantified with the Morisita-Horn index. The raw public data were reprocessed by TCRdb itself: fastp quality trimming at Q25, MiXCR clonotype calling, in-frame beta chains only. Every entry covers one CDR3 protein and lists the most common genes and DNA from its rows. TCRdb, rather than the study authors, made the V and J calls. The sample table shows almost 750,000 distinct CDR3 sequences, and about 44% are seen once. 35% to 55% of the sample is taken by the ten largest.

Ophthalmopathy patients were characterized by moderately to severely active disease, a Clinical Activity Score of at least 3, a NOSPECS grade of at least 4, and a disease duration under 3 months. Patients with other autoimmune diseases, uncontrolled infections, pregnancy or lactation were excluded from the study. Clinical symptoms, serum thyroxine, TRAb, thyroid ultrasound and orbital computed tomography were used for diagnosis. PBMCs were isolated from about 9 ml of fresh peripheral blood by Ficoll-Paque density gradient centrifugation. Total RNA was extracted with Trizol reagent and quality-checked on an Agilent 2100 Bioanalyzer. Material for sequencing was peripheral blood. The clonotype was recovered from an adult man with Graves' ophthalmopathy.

The encoded CDR3 is CASSDDREGTNEKLFF. The DNA sequence is TGTGCCAGCAGCGACGACAGGGAGGGAACTAATGAAAAACTGTTTTTT. Rearrangement joined TRBV2 to TRBJ1-4, and TRBD1 matches 7 of the central bases. The CDR3 runs 16 residues from the cysteine to the phenylalanine. Only the CDR3 portion is preserved as DNA: 48 bases, with reading frame beginning at the first base. CDR1 SNHLY and CDR2 FYNNEI were looked up in the germline V gene. The germline V end is reduced by 6 bases and the J end by 1 base; junction bases left unmatched: 8.